These 10 T cell receptor beta chains share one sample of origin, sequenced in a study of T-cell memory formation after mild COVID-19. Each CDR3 protein gets one entry after TCRdb re-called the 5' RACE reads with MiXCR. Of 100,000 to 140,000 distinct CDR3 sequences in the sample, around 15% were seen once. The sequencing sample was made of PBMCs or a T cell subset sorted from them (not recorded which). Receptors were obtained from a man between 18 and 35 years old who had mild COVID-19 (a few samples of this study predate the infection). Cell type and time point are not known.

The chain combines TRBV9 with TRBJ2-3; TRBD2 is a possible D gene (5 bases). V was clipped by 0 bases and J by 7 bases, with 6 bases between them. The germline V gene encodes CDR1 SGDLS and CDR2 YYNGEE. The CDR3 spans 12 residues. The DNA for the CDR3 is TGTGCCAGCAGCGTAGGAGGGCATACGCAGTATTTT. Translating gives CASSVGGHTQYF.

This clonotype came up a few times. The chain employs TRBV6-2 or TRBV6-3 and TRBJ2-3; the D call may be TRBD1 or TRBD2 (5 bases each). V lost 6 bases and J lost 2, with 12 bases in between. There are 14 residues in the CDR3. Germline V gene sequence: CDR1 MNHEY, CDR2 SVGEGT. CDR3 protein: CASSSRGYTDTQYF. DNA of the CDR3: TGTGCCAGCAGCTCGAGGGGATACACAGATACGCAGTATTTT.

This clonotype was seen only a few times. The chain recombines TRBV2 with TRBJ2-5; no reliable D call. The germline V gene has CDR1 SNHLY and CDR2 FYNNEI. The CDR3 length is 12 residues. Trimming took 6 bases from V and 5 from J, leaving 10 bases between them. In DNA, the CDR3 is TGTGCCAGCAGGGACCTACACGAGACCCAGTACTTC. It specifies CASRDLHETQYF.

This clonotype has just a few counts. V and J are TRBV28 and TRBJ2-1, with 13 bases lining up with TRBD2. V lost 4 bases and J lost 7; bases outside the gene matches: 7. CDR1 and CDR2 (germline): MDHEN, SYDVKM. This CDR3 contains 16 residues. CDR3 in DNA: TGTGCCAGCAGTTCTAGGACTAGCGGGGGCGGGAATGAGCAGTTCTTC. Protein: CASSSRTSGGGNEQFF.

The chain is built from TRBV6-6 and TRBJ1-1; D ambiguous. V was clipped by 6 bases and J by 1 base, with 9 bases between them. CDR1 MNHNY and CDR2 SVGAGI come from the germline V gene (reference sequence). The CDR3 extends over 13 amino acids. CDR3 sequence (DNA): TGTGCCAGCAGATCCGAGGGGAACACTGAAGCTTTCTTT. Its translation: CASRSEGNTEAFF.

This chain uses TRBV2 with TRBJ1-1, with 7 bases that match TRBD1. The CDR3 runs 13 residues. Trimming took 7 bases from V and 8 from J; bases not matched to a gene: 10. Germline V gene data show CDR1 as SNHLY and CDR2 as FYNNEI. This CDR3 reads CASTPGVQGEAFF. The DNA of the CDR3 is TGTGCCAGCACCCCAGGGGTACAGGGGGAAGCTTTCTTT.

At least ten counts were recorded for this clonotype. This rearrangement joins TRBV29-1 to TRBJ1-1; D call uncertain. Germline CDR1 SQVTM, CDR2 ANQGSEA. The length of the CDR3 is 12 residues. The germline V and J ends were trimmed by 7 bases and 4 bases, with 13 bases remaining between them. This chain's CDR3 is CSAVDESTEAFF. CDR3 nucleotide sequence: TGCAGCGCCGTCGATGAAAGCACTGAAGCTTTCTTT.

This clonotype was seen ten or more times. V usage is TRBV11-1 and J usage is TRBJ1-1; D unclear. The CDR3 sequence is 14 residues long. Per germline, CDR1 SGHAT and CDR2 FQDESV (reference sequence). V was clipped by 5 bases and J by 6 bases, with 16 bases between them. Here the CDR3 DNA reads TGTGCCAGCAGCAGGGCGGGATCACGGTCTGAAGCTTTCTTT. Protein sequence: CASSRAGSRSEAFF.

The genes are TRBV2 and TRBJ2-1, with D perhaps being TRBD1 or TRBD2 (6 bases each). The CDR3 has 11 residues. The germline V gene has CDR1 SNHLY and CDR2 FYNNEI. V dropped 8 bases and J dropped 7 bases, with 9 bases sitting between them. The CDR3 DNA reads as TGTGCCAGCGGGGGGCAGAATGAGCAGTTCTTC. Translation: CASGGQNEQFF.

The CDR3 loop is CAWSVPVREVETQYF. CDR3 coding DNA: TGTGCCTGGAGTGTACCGGTCAGGGAGGTAGAGACCCAGTACTTC. The chain combines TRBV30 with TRBJ2-5; a weak D match, TRBD2 (6 bases). Germline V gives CDR1 GTSNPN, CDR2 SVGIG (reference sequence). This CDR3 spans 15 amino acids. V lost 0 bases and J lost 4, with 15 bases in between.